These 13 T cell receptor beta chains originate from one sample sequenced in a study of T cell changes during pregnancy in multiple sclerosis. Only in-frame clones appear in the TCRdb table, and some are missing; sequencing was by immunoSEQ multiplex PCR. Among 35,000 to 40,000 clones, 92% were seen once, and the ten largest hold more than 5%. Specimen: CD8+ T cells from peripheral blood mononuclear cells, collected in the third trimester of pregnancy. These receptors originate from a female donor with multiple sclerosis, enrolled in a pregnancy study.

The CDR3 DNA is TGCGCCAGCAGCTTGGATGGGGGGATGAGGTACGAGCAGTACTTC. Translating it yields CASSLDGGMRYEQYF. The chain is built from TRBV5-1 and TRBJ2-7; a weak D match, TRBD2 (6 bases). With 0 bases removed from V and 4 bases from J, the gap between germline ends came to 14 bases. CDR1 is SGHRS and CDR2 is YFSETQ in the germline V gene. The CDR3 loop spans 15 amino acids. Supplemented by reference TRBV5-1 and TRBJ2-7, the full variable domain reads KAGVTQTPRYLIKTRGQQVTLSCSPISGHRSVSWYQQTPGQGLQFLFEYFSETQRNKGNFPGRFSGRQFSNSRSEMNVSTLELGDSALYLCASSLDGGMRYEQYFGPGTRLTVT.

The rearrangement links TRBV4-1 to TRBJ2-1; 11 bases align to TRBD2. The V gene end was trimmed by 3 bases and the J gene end by 0 bases; junction bases not matched to a gene: 4. The length of the CDR3 is 17 residues. The germline V gene encodes CDR1 MGHRA and CDR2 YSYEKL. The CDR3 protein is CASSHPTSGNSYNEQFF. CDR3 DNA: TGCGCCAGCAGCCACCCGACTAGCGGGAACTCCTACAATGAGCAGTTCTTC.

V usage is TRBV4-1 and J usage is TRBJ2-7; TRBD2 matches 14 bases. The V gene's germline CDR1 is MGHRA and CDR2 YSYEKL. The ends lost 4 bases at V and 0 bases at J; junction bases unmatched: 8. CDR3 length: 18 amino acids. This CDR3 is CASSPGLAGAITSYEQYF. The CDR3 nucleotides are TGCGCCAGCAGCCCGGGACTAGCGGGAGCTATAACCTCCTACGAGCAGTACTTC.

The genes are TRBV4-1 and TRBJ2-1; 7 bases are a match to TRBD1. The V and J ends lost 1 base and 2 bases, in that order; junction bases with no gene match: 5. Per the germline V gene, CDR1 is MGHRA and CDR2 is YSYEKL. The CDR3 is made up of 16 amino acids. The CDR3 loop is CASSQVWDRTYNEQFF. As DNA, the CDR3 is TGCGCCAGCAGCCAAGTCTGGGACAGAACCTACAATGAGCAGTTCTTC.

The chain links TRBV9 to TRBJ2-3; D is possibly TRBD2 (5 bases). Germline lookup yields CDR1 SGDLS and CDR2 YYNGEE. This CDR3 has 15 amino acids. V was clipped by 2 bases and J by 0 bases, with 10 bases between them. The chain's CDR3 is CASSVAGTSTDTQYF. The CDR3 DNA reads as TGTGCCAGCAGCGTGGCGGGTACTAGCACAGATACGCAGTATTTT. The complete variable domain, with remaining parts taken from reference TRBV9 and TRBJ2-3, reads DSGVTQTPKHLITATGQRVTLRCSPRSGDLSVYWYQQSLDQGLQFLIQYYNGEERAKGNILERFSAQQFPDLHSELNLSSLELGDSALYFCASSVAGTSTDTQYFGPGTRLTVL.

V usage is TRBV10-3 and J usage is TRBJ2-7; D perhaps matches TRBD1 (6 bases). The germline CDR1 and CDR2 sequences are ENHRY and SYGVKD. CDR3 length: 15 amino acids. The V end lost 2 bases, the J end lost 3 bases, and 14 bases lay between the germline ends. In DNA form, the CDR3 reads TGTGCCATCAGTGAGAAGGGGGAAGGAGGCTACGAGCAGTACTTC. Protein sequence: CAISEKGEGGYEQYF.

This rearrangement joins TRBV7-9 to TRBJ2-2; 8 bases match TRBD2. Germline loops: CDR1 SEHNR, CDR2 FQNEAQ (reference sequence). J was trimmed by 5 bases and V by 1 base; bases with no gene match: 12. This CDR3 spans 18 amino acids. CDR3: CASSLDPGRASRTGELFF. CDR3 nucleotides: TGTGCCAGCAGCTTAGATCCCGGGAGGGCCTCTCGGACCGGGGAGCTGTTTTTT.

The chain joins TRBV7-9 to TRBJ2-5, with D maybe TRBD1 (5 bases). Germline CDR1 and CDR2: SEHNR and FQNEAQ (reference sequence). The CDR3 runs 13 residues. Trimming took 4 bases from V and 4 from J, leaving 10 bases between them. The CDR3 is CASSSDSRETQYF. CDR3 nucleotides: TGTGCCAGCAGCTCAGACAGTCGAGAGACCCAGTACTTC.

The genes are TRBV7-6 and TRBJ2-1, with 9 bases lining up with TRBD2. Germline V CDR1 and CDR2: SGHVS, FNYEAQ. This CDR3 has 18 amino acids. V lost 1 base to trimming and J lost 10 bases; unmatched junction nucleotides: 17. The CDR3 sequence is CASSLGLPTSGEAWEQFF. The DNA of the CDR3 is TGTGCCAGCAGCTTAGGCCTCCCGACTAGCGGTGAGGCGTGGGAGCAGTTCTTC.

The V call is TRBV5-5, the J call TRBJ2-4, with D uncertain. Trimming shortened V by 0 bases and J by 11 bases, and 12 bases separated the two germline ends. The CDR3 is 13 residues long. Germline CDR1 reads SGHKS; CDR2 reads YYEKEE (reference sequence). This CDR3 reads CASSLAEELLQYF. As DNA, the CDR3 is TGTGCCAGCAGCTTGGCCGAGGAACTTCTTCAGTACTTC.

The V and J genes are TRBV7-9 and TRBJ2-7; D might be TRBD1 (7 bases). CDR1 and CDR2 from the germline V gene are SEHNR and FQNEAQ (reference sequence). The CDR3 loop spans 15 amino acids. The V end was cut by 4 bases, the J end by 0 bases, with 13 bases between. The CDR3 DNA sequence: TGTGCCAGCAGCTCGCCGCGGGACAGCTCCTACGAGCAGTACTTC. Its protein product is CASSSPRDSSYEQYF.

V gene TRBV6-1 combines with J gene TRBJ1-1, with 11 bases aligning to TRBD1. Germline V gene lookup returns CDR1 MNHNS and CDR2 SASEGT. V was clipped by 11 bases and J by 5 bases; unmatched bases: 10. This CDR3 comprises 14 residues. CDR3 nucleotide sequence: TGTGCCGGAGCCGGACAGGGGGCGAATACTGAAGCTTTCTTT. It specifies CAGAGQGANTEAFF.

This clone was seen more than once but under ten times. The genes are TRBV27 and TRBJ1-2; the D is unclear. This CDR3 has 13 residues. The germline V gene encodes CDR1 MNHEY and CDR2 SMNVEV (reference sequence). The germline V and J ends were trimmed by 6 bases and 8 bases, with 16 bases remaining between them. Written as DNA, the CDR3 is TGTGCCAGCAGCTTCTCCTCAGCGGCGGGCTACACCTTC. It is translated as CASSFSSAAGYTF.